A selection of T cell receptor beta chains follows, all from one sample in a study of blood T cell repertoires in COVID-19. Measured with immunoSEQ multiplex PCR; TCRdb has only the in-frame clones, and not every one. Among under 300,000 clones, around 87% were seen once, and the ten largest hold around 1.9%. Sequenced input: peripheral blood. The receptors stem from an older woman with COVID-19, enrolled during active disease. Both conserved end residues are part of each CDR3. The D gene is left open where the match is weak. Clone sizes are given selectively: once, few, many, or a class where the clone is expanded.

abundance: .
j_gene: TRBJ1-2
len: 15
d_gene: TRBD1
v_gene: TRBV5-1
CDR3aa: CASSLGTATNYGYTF
CDR3nt: TGCGCCAGCAGCTTAGGGACAGCCACTAACTATGGCTACACCTTC

abundance: .
j_gene: TRBJ2-7
len: 14
d_gene: TRBD1
v_gene: TRBV4-1
CDR3aa: CASSHNDRDHEQYF
CDR3nt: TGCGCCAGCAGCCATAACGACAGGGACCACGAGCAGTACTTC

abundance: few
j_gene: TRBJ1-6
len: 16
d_gene: .
v_gene: TRBV9
CDR3aa: CASSERAQGSNSPLHF
CDR3nt: TGTGCCAGCAGCGAGAGGGCACAGGGAAGTAATTCACCCCTCCACTTT

abundance: once
j_gene: TRBJ2-5
len: 17
d_gene: TRBD2
v_gene: TRBV5-1
CDR3aa: CASSLKRGGDRRETQYF
CDR3nt: TGCGCCAGCAGCTTGAAGCGGGGGGGCGACAGGCGGGAGACCCAGTACTTC

abundance: .
j_gene: TRBJ2-5
len: 14
d_gene: .
v_gene: TRBV7-9
CDR3aa: CASSHGEGAETQYF
CDR3nt: TGTGCCAGCAGCCACGGTGAGGGCGCGGAGACCCAGTACTTC

abundance: .
j_gene: TRBJ2-3
len: 15
d_gene: .
v_gene: TRBV7-3
CDR3aa: CASSLGQPGADTQYF
CDR3nt: TGTGCCAGCAGCTTAGGACAGCCTGGCGCAGATACGCAGTATTTT

abundance: .
j_gene: TRBJ2-5
len: 16
d_gene: .
v_gene: TRBV30
CDR3aa: CAWSVSRADRQETQYF
CDR3nt: TGTGCCTGGAGTGTATCCAGGGCCGATCGTCAAGAGACCCAGTACTTC

abundance: .
j_gene: TRBJ1-1
len: 15
d_gene: TRBD1
v_gene: TRBV14
CDR3aa: CASSYAGQGNTEAFF
CDR3nt: TGTGCCAGCAGCTACGCGGGACAGGGGAACACTGAAGCTTTCTTT

abundance: once
j_gene: TRBJ2-5
len: 15
d_gene: TRBD1
v_gene: TRBV5-1
CDR3aa: CASSIGDRGPETQYF
CDR3nt: TGCGCCAGCAGCATAGGGGACAGGGGGCCGGAGACCCAGTACTTC

abundance: .
j_gene: TRBJ2-7
len: 15
d_gene: TRBD1
v_gene: TRBV10-3
CDR3aa: CASGTGGHSSYEQYF
CDR3nt: TGTGCCAGCGGGACAGGGGGTCACAGCTCCTACGAGCAGTACTTC

abundance: .
j_gene: TRBJ1-1
len: 16
d_gene: .
v_gene: TRBV19
CDR3aa: CASSSLGGIPDTEAFF
CDR3nt: TGTGCCAGTAGTAGCTTGGGGGGGATTCCGGACACTGAAGCTTTCTTT

abundance: .
j_gene: TRBJ1-1
len: 14
d_gene: .
v_gene: TRBV7-8
CDR3aa: CASSLAAGVNEAFF
CDR3nt: TGTGCCAGCAGCTTAGCTGCAGGGGTTAATGAAGCTTTCTTT

abundance: .
j_gene: TRBJ2-5
len: 18
d_gene: TRBD2
v_gene: TRBV7-7
CDR3aa: CASSLNRAGTSGGETQYF
CDR3nt: TGTGCCAGCAGCCTCAACCGCGCCGGGACTAGCGGGGGAGAGACCCAGTACTTC

abundance: once
j_gene: TRBJ1-2
len: 14
d_gene: TRBD1
v_gene: TRBV27
CDR3aa: CASKRQGLRYGYTF
CDR3nt: TGTGCCAGCAAAAGACAGGGACTTCGGTATGGCTACACCTTC

abundance: .
j_gene: TRBJ1-2
len: 11
d_gene: .
v_gene: TRBV27
CDR3aa: CASRSGFGYTF
CDR3nt: TGTGCCAGCCGATCAGGGTTCGGCTACACCTTC